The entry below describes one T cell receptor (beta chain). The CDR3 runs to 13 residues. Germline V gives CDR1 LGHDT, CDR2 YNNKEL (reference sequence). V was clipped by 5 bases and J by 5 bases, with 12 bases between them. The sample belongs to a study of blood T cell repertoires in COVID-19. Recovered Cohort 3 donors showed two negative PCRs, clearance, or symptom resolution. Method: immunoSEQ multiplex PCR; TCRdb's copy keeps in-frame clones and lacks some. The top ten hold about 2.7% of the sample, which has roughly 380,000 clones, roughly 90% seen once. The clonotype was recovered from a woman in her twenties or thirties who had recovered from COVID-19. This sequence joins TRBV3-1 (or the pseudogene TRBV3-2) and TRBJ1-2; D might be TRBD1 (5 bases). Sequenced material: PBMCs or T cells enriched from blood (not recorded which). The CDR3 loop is CASSETEAYGYTF. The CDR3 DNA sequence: TGTGCCAGCAGCGAGACAGAAGCATATGGCTACACCTTC.